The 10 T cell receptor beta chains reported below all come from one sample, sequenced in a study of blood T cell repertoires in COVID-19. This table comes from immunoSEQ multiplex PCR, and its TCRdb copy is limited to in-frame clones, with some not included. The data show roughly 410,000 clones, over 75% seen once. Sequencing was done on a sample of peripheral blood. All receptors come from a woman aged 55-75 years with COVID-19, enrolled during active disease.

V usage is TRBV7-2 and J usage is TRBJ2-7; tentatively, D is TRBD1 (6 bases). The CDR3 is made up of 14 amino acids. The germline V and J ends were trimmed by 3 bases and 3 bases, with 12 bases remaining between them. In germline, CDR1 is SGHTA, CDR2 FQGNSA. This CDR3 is CASSFPRGSYEQYF. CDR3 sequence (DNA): TGTGCCAGCAGCTTCCCCAGGGGCAGCTACGAGCAGTACTTC.

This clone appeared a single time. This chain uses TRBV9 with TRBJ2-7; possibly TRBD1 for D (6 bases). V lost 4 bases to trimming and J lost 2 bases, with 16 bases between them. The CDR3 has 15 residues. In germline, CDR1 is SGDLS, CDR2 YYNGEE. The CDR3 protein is CASSLRGDGPYEQYF. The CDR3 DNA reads TGTGCCAGCAGCCTCAGGGGCGACGGACCCTACGAGCAGTACTTC.

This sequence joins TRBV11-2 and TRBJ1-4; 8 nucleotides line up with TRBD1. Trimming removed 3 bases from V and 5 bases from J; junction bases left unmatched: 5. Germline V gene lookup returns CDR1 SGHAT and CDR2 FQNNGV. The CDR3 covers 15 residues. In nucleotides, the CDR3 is TGTGCCAGCAGCTTCGACAGGGGCCCGAATGAAAAACTGTTTTTT. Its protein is CASSFDRGPNEKLFF.

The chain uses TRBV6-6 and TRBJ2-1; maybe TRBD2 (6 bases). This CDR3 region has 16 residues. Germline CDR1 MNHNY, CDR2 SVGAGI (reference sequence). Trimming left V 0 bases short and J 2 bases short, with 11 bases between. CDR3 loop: CASSYSKGGPYNEQFF. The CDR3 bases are TGTGCCAGCAGTTACTCGAAGGGAGGCCCCTACAATGAGCAGTTCTTC.

In DNA form, the CDR3 reads TGTGCCAGCAGGGGACAGGGAGCTTCACCCCTCCACTTT. Its protein product is CASRGQGASPLHF. The chain links TRBV6-5 to TRBJ1-6; 9 nucleotides line up with TRBD1. This CDR3 contains 13 residues. The V gene end was trimmed by 6 bases and the J gene end by 9 bases; junction bases not matched to a gene: 3. Looked up from germline, CDR1 is MNHEY and CDR2 is SVGAGI.

The CDR3 spells CASSQEGANTEAFF. The CDR3 region has the DNA TGCGCCAGCAGCCAAGAAGGGGCGAACACTGAAGCTTTCTTT. The chain uses TRBV4-1 and TRBJ1-1; tentatively, D is TRBD1 (5 bases). Deletions cut 0 bases from V and 1 base from J, with 6 bases between. Germline V gene data show CDR1 as MGHRA and CDR2 as YSYEKL. The CDR3 consists of 14 residues.

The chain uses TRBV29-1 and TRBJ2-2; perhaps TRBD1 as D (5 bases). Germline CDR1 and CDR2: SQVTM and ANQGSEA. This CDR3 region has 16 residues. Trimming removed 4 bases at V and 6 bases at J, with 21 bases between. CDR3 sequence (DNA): TGCAGCGTTGGGCATTCAGGGATGGAGTGGTCCGGGGAGCTGTTTTTT. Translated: CSVGHSGMEWSGELFF.

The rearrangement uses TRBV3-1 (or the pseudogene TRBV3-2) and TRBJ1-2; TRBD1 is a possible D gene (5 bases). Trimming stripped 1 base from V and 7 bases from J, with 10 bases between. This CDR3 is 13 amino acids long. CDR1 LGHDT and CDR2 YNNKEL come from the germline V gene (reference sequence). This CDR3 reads CASSQVRERGYTF. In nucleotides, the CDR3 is TGTGCCAGCAGCCAAGTCAGGGAACGTGGCTACACCTTC.

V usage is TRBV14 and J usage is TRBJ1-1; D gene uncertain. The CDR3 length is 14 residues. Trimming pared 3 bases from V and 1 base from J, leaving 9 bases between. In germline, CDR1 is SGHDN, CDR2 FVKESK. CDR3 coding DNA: TGTGCCAGCAGCCACCATATCGGGAACACTGAAGCTTTCTTT. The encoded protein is CASSHHIGNTEAFF.

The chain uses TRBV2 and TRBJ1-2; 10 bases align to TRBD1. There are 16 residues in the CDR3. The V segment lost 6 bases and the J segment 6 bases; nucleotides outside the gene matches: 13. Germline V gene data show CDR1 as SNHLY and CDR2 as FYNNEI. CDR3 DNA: TGTGCCAGCAGCCGCGAAAAGGCGACAGGGGGCGATGGCTACACCTTC. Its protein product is CASSREKATGGDGYTF.